The entry that follows covers one T cell receptor (beta chain) sequence. It has no known antigen specificity. No per-base quality is available; no much larger clone lies one base away. This entry is derived from a study of blood T cell repertoires in COVID-19 (TCRdb year 2020). As for the study more broadly: Recovered participants in ImmuneRACE Cohort 3 were defined as having two consecutive negative NP/OP PCR tests, clearance from a healthcare professional, or resolution of symptoms. Deeply sampled blood TCRbeta repertoires from subjects exposed to, actively infected with, or recovered from COVID-19 were included in the dataset. Samples were obtained from the ongoing ImmuneRACE study (first 160 participants) and from over 1,000 subjects provided by 6 global collaborators. Collaborator samples came from the United States, Italy and Spain and covered acute and convalescent phases of COVID-19. HLA class I and class II types, where available, came from metadata supplied by the sample provider rather than from assay-based typing. The repertoires were released in a freely available public database intended as a resource for research on the immune response to SARS-CoV-2. The sample metadata nearly always contained a de-identified subject ID, COVID-19 status, age in years and sex. The material from the prospective study consisted of cDNA or gDNA derived from T cells, B-cell-depleted T cells, or PBMCs.

Participants in the prospective study were aged roughly 18 to 100 years, lived in 20 to 30 United States geographic areas, and enrolled through a virtual design. In the prospective study, participants were assigned to cohorts based on the clinical history participants reported in a screening survey and a study questionnaire. Each participant in the prospective study had whole blood, serum and a nasopharyngeal or oropharyngeal swab collected by mobile phlebotomists. Additional blood draws and questionnaires over an approximately two-month period could optionally be provided by prospective study participants. Before DNA extraction, prospective study blood samples were shipped either frozen or at room temperature. The investigation overall reported the following: The amount of clinical and demographic metadata varied by source and participant and was provided uncurated.

CDR1 and CDR2 were assigned from the germline V gene as KGHDR and SFDVKD. The CDR3, from cysteine to phenylalanine, totals 15 residues. Left in the record is the CDR3 DNA by itself, 45 bases read in frame from the first base. Cut back by 9 bases and 5 bases, the V and J ends lie 21 bases apart. The immunoSEQ Assay, a bias-controlled multiplex PCR, was used to amplify TCRbeta CDR3 regions from genomic DNA. As for the original processing: Within the assay, amplification of reference gene primers was used to estimate how many nucleated cells each sample contained. Sequence reads were collapsed and filtered to measure the absolute abundance of every unique TCRbeta CDR3 rearrangement. For each sample, productive Simpson clonality was calculated as the square root of Simpson's diversity index across productive rearrangements. The clones in this table, taken by TCRdb from immuneACCESS, are in-frame only. Not every clone is retained; where verified, under half of the shortfall comes from an unresolved V gene, and the cause of the rest is unknown. V and J calls and clone size are those listed in that table; D and trimming were worked out from the DNA. For this sample the table gives some 300,000 clones, of which approximately 90% were detected only once. Around 2% of the sample goes to the ten largest clones.

The specimen was PBMCs or T cells enriched from blood (not recorded which). The source of this sequence is a woman in her fifties or sixties in a cohort exposed to, infected with or recovered from COVID-19 (not recorded which). The rearranged chain carries TRBV24-1 and TRBJ2-5, and perhaps TRBD2 as D gene, on 5 matching bases. The bases are TGTGCCACCGCGGATGGGGTCCCACCGGGGGAGACCCAGTACTTC. It codes for CATADGVPPGETQYF.